Presented here are 3 T cell receptor beta chains from one specimen sequenced in a study of human T cells and chemical hapten exposure. Time point reported: patch test 1, 2 weeks after DPC sensitization. Sample treatment: therapeutic diphenylcyclopropenone sensitization with weekly scalp DPC. TCRdb re-called the RACE reads through MiXCR, storing one row per CDR3 protein. Seen here are 75,000 to 100,000 distinct CDR3 sequences, roughly an eighth observed once, and the top ten hold 2.1%. The sequencing here drew on whole blood, taken in connection with sensitization to the hapten diphenylcyclopropenone (DPC). The receptors here all came from a middle-aged woman with alopecia areata. Some clones in this sample may be carry-over from other donors' samples.

This clonotype has just a few counts. V usage is TRBV12-3 or TRBV12-4 and J usage is TRBJ2-1; D unclear. Trimming took 3 bases from V and 6 from J, leaving 9 bases between them. The CDR3 totals 13 residues. Here the CDR3 DNA reads TGTGCCAGCAGTTTCGGAACTACCAATGAGCAGTTCTTC. This translates into CASSFGTTNEQFF.

This clonotype was counted only a few times. This chain uses TRBV27 with TRBJ2-7, with D perhaps TRBD2 (8 bases). CDR3 length equals 15 residues. Germline V CDR1 and CDR2: MNHEY, SMNVEV (reference sequence). The V and J ends lost 3 bases and 2 bases respectively, with 14 bases between them. In nucleotides, the CDR3 is TGTGCCAGCAGTTTTAGCGGGACAGTAACCTACGAGCAGTACTTC. This gives the protein CASSFSGTVTYEQYF.

This clonotype was seen ten or more times. The chain has TRBV28 and TRBJ2-3; 9 bases map to TRBD2. V lost 4 bases to trimming and J lost 4 bases; unmatched junction nucleotides: 15. The CDR3 has 18 residues. Looked up from germline, CDR1 is MDHEN and CDR2 is SYDVKM. The CDR3, as DNA: TGTGCCAGCAGTTCCAACAGGGGAGGACTAGCGCTGGCAGATACGCAGTATTTT. This encodes CASSSNRGGLALADTQYF.